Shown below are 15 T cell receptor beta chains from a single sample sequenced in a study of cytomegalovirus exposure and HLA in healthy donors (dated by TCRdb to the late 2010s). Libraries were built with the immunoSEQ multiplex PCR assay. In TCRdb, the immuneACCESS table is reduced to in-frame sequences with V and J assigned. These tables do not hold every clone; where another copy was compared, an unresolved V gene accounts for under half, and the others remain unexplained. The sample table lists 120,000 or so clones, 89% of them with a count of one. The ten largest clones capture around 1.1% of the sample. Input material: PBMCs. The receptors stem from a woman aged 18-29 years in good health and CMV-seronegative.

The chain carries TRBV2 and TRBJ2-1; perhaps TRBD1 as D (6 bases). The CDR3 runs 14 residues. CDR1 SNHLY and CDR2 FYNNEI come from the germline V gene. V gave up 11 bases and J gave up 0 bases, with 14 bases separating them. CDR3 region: CALGEGGSYNEQFF. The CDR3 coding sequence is TGTGCCCTGGGTGAAGGGGGCTCCTACAATGAGCAGTTCTTC. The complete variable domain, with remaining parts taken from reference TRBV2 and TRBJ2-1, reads EPEVTQTPSHQVTQMGQEVILRCVPISNHLYFYWYRQILGQKVEFLVSFYNNEISEKSEIFDDQFSVERPDGSNFTLKIRSTKLEDSAMYFCALGEGGSYNEQFFGPGTRLTVL.

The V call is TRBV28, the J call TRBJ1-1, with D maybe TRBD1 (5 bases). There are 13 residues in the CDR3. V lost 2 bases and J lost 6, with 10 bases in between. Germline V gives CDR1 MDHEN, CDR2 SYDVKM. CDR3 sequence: CASSLSGAAEAFF. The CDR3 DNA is TGTGCCAGCAGTTTAAGCGGGGCTGCTGAAGCTTTCTTT.

CDR3 amino acids: CASSGRQNSGNTIYF. The CDR3 DNA sequence: TGTGCCAGCAGTGGGCGACAGAACTCTGGAAACACCATATATTTT. This chain links TRBV6-1 with TRBJ1-3; tentative D call: TRBD1 (5 bases). Trimming took 4 bases from V and 0 from J, leaving 10 bases between them. Germline CDR1 MNHNS, CDR2 SASEGT. This CDR3 has 15 amino acids.

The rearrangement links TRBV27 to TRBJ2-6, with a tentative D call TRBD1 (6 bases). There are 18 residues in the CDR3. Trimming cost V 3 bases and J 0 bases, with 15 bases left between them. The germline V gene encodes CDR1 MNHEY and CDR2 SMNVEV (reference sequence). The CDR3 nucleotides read TGTGCCAGCAGTTTGACAGGAGCTTCCTTCTCTGGGGCCAACGTCCTGACTTTC. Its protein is CASSLTGASFSGANVLTF.

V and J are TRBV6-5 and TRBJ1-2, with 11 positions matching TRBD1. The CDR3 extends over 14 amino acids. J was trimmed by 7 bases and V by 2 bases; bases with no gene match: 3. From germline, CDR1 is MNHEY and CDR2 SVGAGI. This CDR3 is CASSYGQGARGYTF. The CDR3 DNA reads TGTGCCAGCAGTTACGGACAGGGGGCGCGTGGCTACACCTTC.

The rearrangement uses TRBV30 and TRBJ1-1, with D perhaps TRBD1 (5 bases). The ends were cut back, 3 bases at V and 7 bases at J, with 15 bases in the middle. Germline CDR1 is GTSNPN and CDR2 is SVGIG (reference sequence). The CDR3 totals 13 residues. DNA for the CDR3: TGTGCCTGGAGCCTGGGGGGGGACCGTGAAGCTTTCTTT. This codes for CAWSLGGDREAFF.

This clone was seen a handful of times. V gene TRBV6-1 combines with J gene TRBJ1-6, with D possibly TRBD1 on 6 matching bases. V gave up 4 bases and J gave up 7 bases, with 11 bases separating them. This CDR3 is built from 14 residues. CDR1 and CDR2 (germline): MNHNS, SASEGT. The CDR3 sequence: CASSGQRGNSPLHF. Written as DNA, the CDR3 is TGTGCCAGCAGTGGTCAGAGGGGGAATTCACCCCTCCACTTT.

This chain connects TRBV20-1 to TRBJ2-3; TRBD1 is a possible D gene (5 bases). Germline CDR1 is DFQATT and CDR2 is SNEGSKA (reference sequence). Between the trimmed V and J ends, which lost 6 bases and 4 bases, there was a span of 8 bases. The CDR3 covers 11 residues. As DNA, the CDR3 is TGCAGTGCCGCAGGGCCAGATACGCAGTATTTT. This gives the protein CSAAGPDTQYF.

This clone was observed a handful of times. The CDR3 loop reads CASSQALEGGQNEQFF. The CDR3 DNA reads as TGTGCCAGCAGCCAAGCCCTAGAGGGGGGGCAGAATGAGCAGTTCTTC. The gene calls are TRBV4-2 and TRBJ2-1; weak D call: TRBD2 (7 bases). The CDR3 covers 16 residues. CDR1 LGHNA and CDR2 YNFKEQ come from the germline V gene. Trimming left V 1 base short and J 7 bases short, with 17 bases between.

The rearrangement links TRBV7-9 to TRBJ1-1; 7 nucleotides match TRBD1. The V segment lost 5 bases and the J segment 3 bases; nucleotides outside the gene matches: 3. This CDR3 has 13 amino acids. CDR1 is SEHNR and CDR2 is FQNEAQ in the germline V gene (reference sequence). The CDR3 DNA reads TGTGCCAGCAGCCTTCAGGGGGACACTGAAGCTTTCTTT. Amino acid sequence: CASSLQGDTEAFF.

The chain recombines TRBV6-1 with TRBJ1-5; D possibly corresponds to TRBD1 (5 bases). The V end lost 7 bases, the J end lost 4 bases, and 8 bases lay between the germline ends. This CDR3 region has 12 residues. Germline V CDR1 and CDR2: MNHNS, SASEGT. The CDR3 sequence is CASTPGNQPQHF. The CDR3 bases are TGTGCCAGCACGCCAGGGAATCAGCCCCAGCATTTT.

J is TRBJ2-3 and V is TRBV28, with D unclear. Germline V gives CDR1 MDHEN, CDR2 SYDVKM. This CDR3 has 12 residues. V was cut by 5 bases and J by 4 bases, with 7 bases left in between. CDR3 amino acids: CASSLLSDTQYF. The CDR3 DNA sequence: TGTGCCAGCAGTCTCCTATCAGATACGCAGTATTTT.

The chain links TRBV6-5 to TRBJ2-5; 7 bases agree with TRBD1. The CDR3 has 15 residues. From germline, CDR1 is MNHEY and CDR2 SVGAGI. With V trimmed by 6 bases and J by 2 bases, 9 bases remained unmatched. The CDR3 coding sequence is TGTGCCAGCAGACGAAACAGGGGTTCTCAAGAGACCCAGTACTTC. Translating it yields CASRRNRGSQETQYF.

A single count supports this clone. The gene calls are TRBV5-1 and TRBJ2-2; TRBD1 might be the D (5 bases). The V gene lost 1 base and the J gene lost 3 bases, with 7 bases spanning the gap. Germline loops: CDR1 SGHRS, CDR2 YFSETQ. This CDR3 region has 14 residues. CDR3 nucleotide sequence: TGCGCCAGCAGCTTGTTAGGGGACACCGGGGAGCTGTTTTTT. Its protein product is CASSLLGDTGELFF. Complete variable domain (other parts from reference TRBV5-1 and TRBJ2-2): KAGVTQTPRYLIKTRGQQVTLSCSPISGHRSVSWYQQTPGQGLQFLFEYFSETQRNKGNFPGRFSGRQFSNSRSEMNVSTLELGDSALYLCASSLLGDTGELFFGEGSRLTVL.

In DNA form, the CDR3 reads TGTGCCAGCAGTCGTCGGACAGAACAAGAGACCCAGTACTTC. Translated, it gives CASSRRTEQETQYF. The chain combines TRBV27 with TRBJ2-5, with D perhaps matching TRBD1 (6 bases). Trimming removed 5 bases at V and 2 bases at J, with 12 bases between. This CDR3 spans 14 amino acids. Per germline, CDR1 MNHEY and CDR2 SMNVEV (reference sequence).